Listed here are 17 T cell receptor beta chains from one sample, sequenced in a study of blood T cell repertoires in COVID-19. This table comes from immunoSEQ multiplex PCR, and its TCRdb copy is limited to in-frame clones, with some not included. The sample records just over 250,000 clones, about nine tenths being singletons. The sample taken for sequencing was peripheral blood. The receptors were sampled from a person between 18 and 35 years old with COVID-19, enrolled during active disease.

The chain couples TRBV6-1 to TRBJ2-7, with 9 bases identical to TRBD1. The junction had 4 bases not matched to a gene; V was cut back by 1 base and J by 3 bases. CDR3 length equals 15 residues. CDR1 is MNHNS, CDR2 SASEGT, per germline. The CDR3 protein is CASSEEGQGNYEQYF. Here the CDR3 DNA reads TGTGCCAGCAGTGAAGAGGGACAGGGCAACTACGAGCAGTACTTC.

The J gene is TRBJ1-2, the V gene TRBV11-2; no clear D. The V end lost 4 bases, the J end lost 1 base, and 7 bases lay between the germline ends. CDR1 is SGHAT and CDR2 is FQNNGV in the germline V gene. There are 13 residues in the CDR3. CDR3 amino acids: CASSSEGNYGYTF. For the CDR3, the DNA is TGTGCCAGCAGCTCCGAGGGTAACTATGGCTACACCTTC.

CDR3 in amino acids: CASSLLGIQETQYF. CDR3 nucleotides: TGCGCCAGCAGCTTGTTGGGCATCCAAGAGACCCAGTACTTC. V and J are TRBV5-1 and TRBJ2-5, with D uncertain. The V end was cut by 1 base, the J end by 1 base, with 8 bases between. Germline values: CDR1 SGHRS, CDR2 YFSETQ. This CDR3 is 14 amino acids long. The complete variable domain, with remaining parts taken from reference TRBV5-1 and TRBJ2-5, reads KAGVTQTPRYLIKTRGQQVTLSCSPISGHRSVSWYQQTPGQGLQFLFEYFSETQRNKGNFPGRFSGRQFSNSRSEMNVSTLELGDSALYLCASSLLGIQETQYFGPGTRLLVL.

The gene calls are TRBV6-5 and TRBJ2-7; D unclear. The V gene lost 8 bases and the J gene lost 2 bases, with 13 bases spanning the gap. Germline V CDR1 and CDR2: MNHEY, SVGAGI. This CDR3 has 13 residues. The CDR3 region is CASGGGWAYEQYF. CDR3 nucleotides: TGTGCCAGCGGCGGCGGTTGGGCCTACGAGCAGTACTTC.

This chain joins TRBV7-6 and TRBJ2-1; possible D gene TRBD2, 6 bases. Germline V gives CDR1 SGHVS, CDR2 FNYEAQ. V gave up 1 base and J gave up 3 bases, with 13 bases separating them. CDR3 length equals 16 residues. The CDR3 reads CASSLVGGTFYNEQFF. CDR3 sequence (DNA): TGTGCCAGCAGCTTAGTGGGCGGGACTTTCTACAATGAGCAGTTCTTC.

The chain joins TRBV7-2 to TRBJ1-1; 7 bases are a match to TRBD1. The CDR3 spans 12 residues. The germline CDR1 and CDR2 sequences are SGHTA and FQGNSA. After removal of 4 bases from V and 6 bases from J, the junction contained 2 bases not matched to a gene. The CDR3 is CASSYGQAEAFF. CDR3 nucleotides: TGTGCCAGCAGCTACGGACAGGCTGAAGCTTTCTTT.

The chain employs TRBV7-2 and TRBJ2-5; the D is unclear. This CDR3 region has 14 residues. Trimming took 1 base from V and 4 from J, leaving 10 bases between them. Germline V CDR1 and CDR2: SGHTA, FQGNSA. DNA for the CDR3: TGTGCCAGCAGCTTAGACGTAATGGCAGAGACCCAGTACTTC. Its translation is CASSLDVMAETQYF. Supplemented by reference TRBV7-2 and TRBJ2-5, the full variable domain reads GAGVSQSPSNKVTEKGKDVELRCDPISGHTALYWYRQSLGQGLEFLIYFQGNSAPDKSGLPSDRFSAERTGGSVSTLTIQRTQQEDSAVYLCASSLDVMAETQYFGPGTRLLVL.

This rearrangement joins TRBV7-2 to TRBJ1-2; tentative D call: TRBD1 (5 bases). V shed 1 base and J shed 3 bases, with 15 bases lying between them. CDR1 SGHTA and CDR2 FQGNSA come from the germline V gene. The CDR3 is 16 amino acids. The CDR3 loop reads CASSLDYTGPDYGYTF. The CDR3, as DNA: TGTGCCAGCAGCTTAGATTATACAGGCCCGGACTATGGCTACACCTTC.

This clone has a single count. V usage is TRBV11-3 and J usage is TRBJ2-3, with 9 positions matching TRBD2. This CDR3 spans 16 amino acids. Trimming took 1 base from V and 1 from J; bases not matched to a gene: 3. Germline V gene lookup returns CDR1 SGHNT and CDR2 YENEEA. This CDR3 reads CASSLASGIGTDTQYF. The CDR3 nucleotides read TGTGCCAGCAGCTTAGCTAGCGGGATTGGCACAGATACGCAGTATTTT.

This chain uses TRBV3-1 (or the pseudogene TRBV3-2) with TRBJ2-3; 10 nucleotides align to TRBD2. Germline V gives CDR1 LGHDT, CDR2 YNNKEL (reference sequence). The ends lost 4 bases at V and 4 bases at J; junction bases unmatched: 5. The CDR3 spans 15 residues. The CDR3 region has the DNA TGTGCCAGCAGCCCACTAGCGGGATGGGCAGATACGCAGTATTTT. It translates to CASSPLAGWADTQYF.

The chain uses TRBV4-2 and TRBJ2-7; 10 bases fit TRBD2. After removal of 4 bases from V and 4 bases from J, the junction contained 7 bases not matched to a gene. Per the germline V gene, CDR1 is LGHNA and CDR2 is YNFKEQ. The CDR3 runs to 15 residues. CDR3 nucleotides: TGTGCCAGCAGCCCCCGGACTAGCGGACCTTACGAGCAGTACTTC. Translating it yields CASSPRTSGPYEQYF.

The rearrangement joins TRBV4-1 to TRBJ1-1; D gene ambiguous. This CDR3 region has 13 residues. Trimming cost V 0 bases and J 7 bases, with 9 bases left between them. The V gene's germline CDR1 is MGHRA and CDR2 YSYEKL. CDR3 sequence (DNA): TGCGCCAGCAGCCAAGAAATAGTCGGTGAAGCTTTCTTT. Translated: CASSQEIVGEAFF.

This chain connects TRBV28 to TRBJ1-6; D remains ambiguous. Looked up from germline, CDR1 is MDHEN and CDR2 is SYDVKM. The CDR3 has 12 amino acids. V lost 3 bases to trimming and J lost 7 bases, with 4 bases between them. CDR3 nucleotide sequence: TGTGCCAGCAGTTTCAGGAATTCACCCCTCCACTTT. It specifies CASSFRNSPLHF.

This clone was recorded only once. The chain recombines TRBV6-1 with TRBJ1-5; 9 positions match TRBD1. The CDR3 runs to 15 residues. J gave up 6 bases and V 2 bases, and 5 bases lay outside the gene matches. Germline CDR1 reads MNHNS; CDR2 reads SASEGT. The chain's CDR3 is CASSETGGASQPQHF. In DNA, the CDR3 is TGTGCCAGCAGTGAAACAGGGGGCGCATCTCAGCCCCAGCATTTT.

CDR3 DNA: TGTGCCAGTAGTATGTGGGACTCTCTCGGCAGTGAGCAGTTCTTC. It is translated as CASSMWDSLGSEQFF. The V gene is TRBV19, the J gene TRBJ2-1; a possible D gene is TRBD2 (6 bases). Trimming left V 3 bases short and J 9 bases short, with 18 bases between. CDR3 length: 15 residues. Germline assignment: CDR1 LNHDA and CDR2 SQIVND (reference sequence).

This clone occurred a few times. V and J are TRBV29-1 and TRBJ1-5, with D possibly matching TRBD1 (5 bases). Trimming cost V 4 bases and J 6 bases, with 13 bases left between them. This CDR3 contains 13 residues. Per the germline V gene, CDR1 is SQVTM and CDR2 is ANQGSEA. This CDR3 is CSVAGQVGQPQHF. CDR3 nucleotide sequence: TGCAGCGTTGCAGGGCAGGTTGGTCAGCCCCAGCATTTT. Complete variable domain (other parts from reference TRBV29-1 and TRBJ1-5): SAVISQKPSRDICQRGTSLTIQCQVDSQVTMMFWYRQQPGQSLTLIATANQGSEATYESGFVIDKFPISRPNLTFSTLTVSNMSPEDSSIYLCSVAGQVGQPQHFGDGTRLSIL.

The chain has TRBV4-1 and TRBJ1-5; D is undetermined. V was pared by 4 bases and J by 5 bases, with 9 bases between. The germline CDR1 and CDR2 sequences are MGHRA and YSYEKL. The CDR3 runs to 13 residues. CDR3 sequence (DNA): TGCGCCAGCAGCCTAAAGACTGATCAGCCCCAGCATTTT. Amino acids: CASSLKTDQPQHF.